Below are 30 T cell receptor beta chains sequenced from a single sample in a study of PD-1 blockade in mismatch repair-deficient tumors. Generated by immunoSEQ multiplex PCR, the TCRdb table keeps only in-frame clones and is missing some. In the table there are about 22,000 clones, around four fifths of which are singletons. Sequencing was performed on peripheral blood, taken 2 weeks after starting pembrolizumab. The receptor source for this set is an adult with mismatch repair-deficient cancer.

The chain has TRBV28 and TRBJ2-3; 8 nucleotides agree with TRBD1. The germline V gene has CDR1 MDHEN and CDR2 SYDVKM. Germline trimming cut 0 bases from V and 5 bases from J; bases unmatched to any gene: 4. The CDR3 totals 15 residues. DNA for the CDR3: TGTGCCAGCAGTTTATGGCAGGGGGCGGGAGATACGCAGTATTTT. It is translated as CASSLWQGAGDTQYF.

J is TRBJ2-3 and V is TRBV7-2, with D perhaps TRBD2 (6 bases). Germline CDR1 reads SGHTA; CDR2 reads FQGNSA. Trimming took off 2 bases at V and 2 bases at J, with 11 bases between the two ends. This CDR3 has 15 amino acids. CDR3 loop: CASSLRSGNTDTQYF. In nucleotides, the CDR3 is TGTGCCAGCAGCTTACGTAGCGGAAACACAGATACGCAGTATTTT.

V usage is TRBV6-5 and J usage is TRBJ1-2; D uncertain. The V end was cut by 5 bases, the J end by 3 bases, with 7 bases between. The CDR3 is made up of 12 amino acids. Germline V lookup: CDR1 MNHEY, CDR2 SVGAGI. The CDR3 DNA sequence: TGTGCCAGCAGTACTAGGGACTATGGCTACACCTTC. This codes for CASSTRDYGYTF.

The chain carries TRBV6-6 and TRBJ1-3; 9 bases line up with TRBD1. After removal of 6 bases from V and 3 bases from J, the junction contained 3 bases not matched to a gene. The CDR3 has 14 amino acids. The germline V gene has CDR1 MNHNY and CDR2 SVGAGI (reference sequence). The CDR3 DNA is TGTGCCAGCAGAGACAGGGGGTTTGGAAACACCATATATTTT. Residues: CASRDRGFGNTIYF.

The chain carries TRBV28 and TRBJ2-7; 10 bases align to TRBD2. The germline V gene encodes CDR1 MDHEN and CDR2 SYDVKM. The CDR3 is 17 residues long. The ends lost 3 bases at V and 1 base at J; junction bases unmatched: 9. The CDR3: CASSFPRGLAASYEQYF. The CDR3 DNA sequence: TGTGCCAGCAGTTTTCCGCGTGGACTAGCGGCATCCTACGAGCAGTACTTC.

This chain links TRBV7-9 with TRBJ2-1, with D possibly TRBD2 on 5 matching bases. Looked up from germline, CDR1 is SEHNR and CDR2 is FQNEAQ (reference sequence). V gave up 5 bases and J gave up 0 bases, with 14 bases separating them. This CDR3 spans 16 amino acids. The CDR3 protein is CASSPRTASSYNEQFF. CDR3 nucleotide sequence: TGTGCCAGCAGCCCCCGGACTGCAAGCTCCTACAATGAGCAGTTCTTC.

This chain joins TRBV27 and TRBJ2-7, with TRBD1 as a possible D gene (6 bases). Trimming shortened V by 8 bases and J by 2 bases, and 16 bases separated the two germline ends. The germline CDR1 and CDR2 sequences are MNHEY and SMNVEV (reference sequence). The CDR3 spans 14 residues. The CDR3 sequence: CASRPGVPTYEQYF. CDR3 DNA: TGTGCCAGCCGCCCAGGGGTGCCTACCTACGAGCAGTACTTC.

This clone has a handful of counts. The chain has TRBV13 and TRBJ2-4; TRBD1 matches 7 bases. Germline V lookup: CDR1 PRHDT, CDR2 FYEKMQ (reference sequence). Losses at the gene ends were 5 bases for V and 0 bases for J; bases not matched to a gene: 1. CDR3 length: 14 residues. The CDR3 here is CASSHRGAKNIQYF. The CDR3 region has the DNA TGTGCCAGCAGCCACAGGGGAGCCAAAAACATTCAGTACTTC.

V is TRBV4-1 and J is TRBJ2-1, with TRBD2 matching 8 bases. The junction had 5 bases not matched to a gene; V was cut back by 3 bases and J by 4 bases. The CDR3 spans 15 residues. Germline loops: CDR1 MGHRA, CDR2 YSYEKL. The CDR3 bases are TGCGCCAGCAGCCAGATTCTAGCGGGTTACAATGAGCAGTTCTTC. Translated, it gives CASSQILAGYNEQFF.

This sequence joins TRBV29-1 and TRBJ2-7; possible D gene TRBD2, 6 bases. V lost 3 bases to trimming and J lost 3 bases, with 12 bases between them. This CDR3 comprises 13 residues. CDR1 and CDR2 (germline): SQVTM, ANQGSEA. CDR3 amino acids: CSVEIARDYEQYF. CDR3 DNA: TGCAGCGTTGAGATAGCGCGGGACTACGAGCAGTACTTC.

The chain has TRBV7-8 and TRBJ2-7; maybe TRBD2 (5 bases). CDR3 length: 15 residues. The V end lost 6 bases, the J end lost 5 bases, and 20 bases lay between the germline ends. CDR1 SGHVS and CDR2 FQNEAQ come from the germline V gene. In nucleotides, the CDR3 is TGTGCCAGCAGAAAGGGATCCGGGCGGCGGGACGAGCAGTACTTC. This translates into CASRKGSGRRDEQYF.

The V gene is TRBV6-6, the J gene TRBJ2-7, with D unresolved. The CDR3 contains 12 residues. In germline, CDR1 is MNHNY, CDR2 SVGAGI (reference sequence). V lost 8 bases, J lost 4 bases, and 12 bases lay in between. The CDR3 coding sequence is TGTGCCAGCTCCAGGAGAGATTACGAGCAGTACTTC. This sequence encodes CASSRRDYEQYF.

Points on this clone: Other nucleotide sequences in the sample specify the same CDR3. The V gene is TRBV28, the J gene TRBJ1-1; no firm D call. Germline lookup yields CDR1 MDHEN and CDR2 SYDVKM. Trimming shortened V by 7 bases and J by 4 bases, and 7 bases separated the two germline ends. The CDR3 consists of 11 residues. Written as DNA, the CDR3 is TGTGCCAGCATCGTGGGCACTGAAGCTTTCTTT. It translates to CASIVGTEAFF.

The V and J genes are TRBV11-3 and TRBJ2-2, with D perhaps TRBD1 (6 bases). This CDR3 has 15 residues. Germline CDR1 is SGHNT and CDR2 is YENEEA. Trimming took 5 bases from V and 7 from J, leaving 17 bases between them. DNA of the CDR3: TGTGCCAGCAGCAGGCTCGGCGAGGGGGTCGGGGAGCTGTTTTTT. Translated, it gives CASSRLGEGVGELFF.

This clone came up a few times. The chain recombines TRBV28 with TRBJ1-2, with unresolved D. The CDR3 is 11 residues long. Germline V gene lookup returns CDR1 MDHEN and CDR2 SYDVKM. Trimming shortened V by 7 bases and J by 7 bases, and 10 bases separated the two germline ends. The CDR3 DNA sequence: TGTGCCAGCATAGGGTTTCGTGGCTACACCTTC. The encoded protein is CASIGFRGYTF.

V and J are TRBV29-1 and TRBJ2-1; either TRBD1 or TRBD2 may fit D (5 bases each). Trimming left V 5 bases short and J 9 bases short, with 11 bases between. Germline-derived CDR1 and CDR2 are SQVTM and ANQGSEA. This CDR3 is 11 amino acids long. For the CDR3, the DNA is TGCAGCGTTTCCTTTGGGGGTGAGCAGTTCTTC. The encoded protein is CSVSFGGEQFF.

The chain recombines TRBV5-3 with TRBJ2-7, with 7 bases matching TRBD2. TRBV5-3 is noted as an ORF with a role that remains uncertain. This CDR3 spans 15 amino acids. After removal of 2 bases from V and 7 bases from J, the junction contained 12 bases not matched to a gene. The CDR3 DNA follows: TGTGCCAGAAGCTTTAGCGTCCACCCCGGGAGGGAGCAGTACTTC. Protein: CARSFSVHPGREQYF.

V usage is TRBV6-5 and J usage is TRBJ2-1, with TRBD2 matching 9 bases. Per the germline V gene, CDR1 is MNHEY and CDR2 is SVGAGI. Trimming at V came to 0 bases and at J to 9 bases, leaving 9 bases not matched to a gene. This CDR3 region has 16 residues. CDR3: CASSYSTASGKSEQFF. The CDR3 region has the DNA TGTGCCAGCAGTTACTCGACCGCTAGCGGGAAGAGTGAGCAGTTCTTC.

V usage is TRBV5-4 and J usage is TRBJ1-1; TRBD1 matches at 7 bases. The V gene's germline CDR1 is SGHNT and CDR2 YYREEE (reference sequence). This CDR3 has 15 residues. J gave up 1 base and V 4 bases, and 7 bases lay outside the gene matches. The CDR3 region has the DNA TGTGCCAGCAGCCAGAGGACAGGACAGAACACTGAAGCTTTCTTT. Encoded protein: CASSQRTGQNTEAFF.

The V gene is TRBV11-2, the J gene TRBJ2-3; 9 bases agree with TRBD1. The CDR3 runs 17 residues. V shed 0 bases and J 5 bases; nucleotides not matched to a gene: 9. From germline, CDR1 is SGHAT and CDR2 FQNNGV. CDR3 in DNA: TGTGCCAGCAGCTTAGAAACGGACAGGGGACGTTTAGATACGCAGTATTTT. Its protein is CASSLETDRGRLDTQYF.

The chain links TRBV6-4 to TRBJ2-3; 10 bases fit TRBD1. The CDR3 is 14 residues long. Germline lookup yields CDR1 MRHNA and CDR2 SNTAGT. The V segment lost 2 bases and the J segment 4 bases; nucleotides outside the gene matches: 0. In DNA, the CDR3 is TGTGCCAGCAGTGACGGACAGGGGGCAGATACGCAGTATTTT. Translated: CASSDGQGADTQYF.

The rearrangement joins TRBV4-3 to TRBJ1-3, with TRBD1 as a possible D gene (5 bases). Germline V gene sequence: CDR1 LGHNA, CDR2 YSLEER. CDR3 length equals 17 residues. The V end lost 0 bases, the J end lost 4 bases, and 16 bases lay between the germline ends. The DNA of the CDR3 is TGCGCCAGCAGCCAAGAATTATTGGGGGTACTAGGAAACACCATATATTTT. Protein sequence: CASSQELLGVLGNTIYF.

This chain uses TRBV14 with TRBJ2-1; 10 positions agree with TRBD2. Trimming cost V 1 base and J 3 bases; bases outside gene matches: 6. Germline V gene lookup returns CDR1 SGHDN and CDR2 FVKESK. CDR3 length equals 17 residues. CDR3 in DNA: TGTGCCAGCAGCCAAGGGAGCGGGAGGGCCTTCTACAATGAGCAGTTCTTC. Its protein product is CASSQGSGRAFYNEQFF.

In its sample, this clone was seen a few times. This chain connects TRBV18 to TRBJ1-2, with 10 nucleotides matching TRBD1. J gave up 10 bases and V 6 bases, and 8 bases lay outside the gene matches. The CDR3 covers 13 residues. Germline CDR1 KGHSH, CDR2 LQKENI. CDR3 protein: CASSQGGTGDYTF. The CDR3, as DNA: TGTGCCAGCTCCCAAGGCGGGACAGGGGACTACACCTTC.

The chain carries TRBV6-5 and TRBJ2-2; D remains ambiguous. Per the germline V gene, CDR1 is MNHEY and CDR2 is SVGAGI. V lost 0 bases and J 5 bases, leaving 10 bases between the germline ends. The CDR3 contains 15 residues. The CDR3 loop reads CASSYSAELTGELFF. The CDR3 nucleotides read TGTGCCAGCAGTTACTCGGCGGAACTTACCGGGGAGCTGTTTTTT.

This rearrangement joins TRBV6-5 to TRBJ2-7; D gene ambiguous. Between the trimmed V and J ends, which lost 0 bases and 0 bases, there was a span of 6 bases. From germline, CDR1 is MNHEY and CDR2 SVGAGI. The CDR3 contains 14 residues. CDR3 protein: CASSYSVGSYEQYF. CDR3 DNA sequence: TGTGCCAGCAGTTACTCGGTCGGCTCCTACGAGCAGTACTTC.

The rearrangement links TRBV4-1 to TRBJ2-2; 13 nucleotides line up with TRBD2. V lost 3 bases, J lost 7 bases, and 8 bases stayed unmatched. CDR1 MGHRA and CDR2 YSYEKL come from the germline V gene. The CDR3 totals 17 residues. The CDR3 sequence: CASSHMGLAGQVGELFF. In DNA, the CDR3 is TGCGCCAGCAGCCACATGGGACTAGCGGGACAGGTCGGGGAGCTGTTTTTT.

The DNA of the CDR3 is TGCGCCAGCAGCCAAGTCGAGCTGAACACCGGGGAGCTGTTTTTT. It translates to CASSQVELNTGELFF. This rearrangement joins TRBV4-3 to TRBJ2-2; no clear D. From germline, CDR1 is LGHNA and CDR2 YSLEER. V dropped 1 base and J dropped 1 base, with 7 bases sitting between them. The CDR3 consists of 15 residues.

This clone counts as medium-sized. The chain links TRBV28 to TRBJ1-5; 7 positions match TRBD1. CDR1 and CDR2 (germline): MDHEN, SYDVKM. The CDR3 covers 15 residues. With V trimmed by 6 bases and J by 4 bases, 9 bases remained unmatched. Here the CDR3 reads CASSKQGRWNQPQHF. The CDR3 DNA sequence: TGTGCCAGCAGCAAACAGGGGAGGTGGAATCAGCCCCAGCATTTT.

This rearrangement joins TRBV5-1 to TRBJ2-7; 10 bases agree with TRBD1. Germline assignment: CDR1 SGHRS and CDR2 YFSETQ. The CDR3 has 15 residues. V lost 3 bases and J lost 1; bases outside the gene matches: 4. The CDR3 is CASSSTGGMSYEQYF. The CDR3 DNA reads TGCGCCAGCAGCTCGACAGGGGGCATGTCCTACGAGCAGTACTTC.